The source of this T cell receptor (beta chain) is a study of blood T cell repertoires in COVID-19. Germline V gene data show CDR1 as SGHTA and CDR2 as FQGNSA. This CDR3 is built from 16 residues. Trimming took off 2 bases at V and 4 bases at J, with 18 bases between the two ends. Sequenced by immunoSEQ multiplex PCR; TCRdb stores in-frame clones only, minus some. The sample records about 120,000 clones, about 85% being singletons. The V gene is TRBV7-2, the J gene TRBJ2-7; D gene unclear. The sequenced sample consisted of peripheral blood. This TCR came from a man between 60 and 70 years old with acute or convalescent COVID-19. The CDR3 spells CASSLSPSPTSYEQYF. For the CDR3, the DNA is TGTGCCAGCAGCTTAAGCCCATCCCCGACATCATACGAGCAGTACTTC. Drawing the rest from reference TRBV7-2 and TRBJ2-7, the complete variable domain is GAGVSQSPSNKVTEKGKDVELRCDPISGHTALYWYRQSLGQGLEFLIYFQGNSAPDKSGLPSDRFSAERTGGSVSTLTIQRTQQEDSAVYLCASSLSPSPTSYEQYFGPGTRLTVT.